Following are 20 T cell receptor beta chains from one sample sequenced in a study of blood T cell repertoires in COVID-19. Libraries were prepared by immunoSEQ multiplex PCR; TCRdb keeps only in-frame clonotypes and omits some of them. The table has 400,000 or so clones, about 90% seen once. Source material: PBMCs or T cells enriched from blood (not recorded which). The receptors derive from a middle-aged man in a cohort exposed to, infected with or recovered from COVID-19 (not recorded which).

This chain joins TRBV7-3 and TRBJ2-1; tentative D call: TRBD2 (6 bases). The CDR3 has 16 amino acids. V dropped 1 base and J dropped 4 bases, with 14 bases sitting between them. Germline V CDR1 and CDR2: SGHTA, FQGTGA. The DNA for the CDR3 is TGTGCCAGCAGCTTAAACGGGGGAGCGGTATACAATGAGCAGTTCTTC. Translating gives CASSLNGGAVYNEQFF.

V usage is TRBV30 and J usage is TRBJ2-4, with 9 bases that match TRBD2. The CDR3 covers 15 residues. Germline V gene lookup returns CDR1 GTSNPN and CDR2 SVGIG (reference sequence). Germline trimming cut 3 bases from V and 1 base from J; bases unmatched to any gene: 4. CDR3 nucleotides: TGTGCCTGGAGCGTCAGCGGGAGGGCCAAAAACATTCAGTACTTC. As protein: CAWSVSGRAKNIQYF.

The chain joins TRBV6-5 to TRBJ1-4, with D maybe TRBD1 (5 bases). Trimming shortened V by 0 bases and J by 0 bases, and 8 bases separated the two germline ends. Per germline, CDR1 MNHEY and CDR2 SVGAGI. This CDR3 has 16 amino acids. In nucleotides, the CDR3 is TGTGCCAGCAGTTACTCGATAGGGGCAACTAATGAAAAACTGTTTTTT. It codes for CASSYSIGATNEKLFF.

In regard to this clone: The same CDR3 arises from other DNA sequences in this sample as well. The V and J genes are TRBV3-1 (or the pseudogene TRBV3-2) and TRBJ2-1; TRBD2 matches 12 bases. V gave up 3 bases and J gave up 6 bases; unmatched junction bases: 3. CDR3 length: 15 amino acids. Germline assignment: CDR1 LGHDT and CDR2 YNNKEL (reference sequence). The CDR3 region has the DNA TGTGCCAGCAGCCATGGACTAGCGGGACCCAATGAGCAGTTCTTC. Translated, it gives CASSHGLAGPNEQFF.

V gene TRBV5-1 combines with J gene TRBJ2-3, with 12 bases matching TRBD2. After removal of 0 bases from V and 2 bases from J, the junction contained 4 bases not matched to a gene. Germline CDR1 is SGHRS and CDR2 is YFSETQ. The CDR3 consists of 17 residues. The CDR3 protein is CASSLELAGGYTDTQYF. Written as DNA, the CDR3 is TGCGCCAGCAGCTTGGAACTAGCGGGAGGATACACAGATACGCAGTATTTT. The full variable domain, completed using reference TRBV5-1 and TRBJ2-3, is KAGVTQTPRYLIKTRGQQVTLSCSPISGHRSVSWYQQTPGQGLQFLFEYFSETQRNKGNFPGRFSGRQFSNSRSEMNVSTLELGDSALYLCASSLELAGGYTDTQYFGPGTRLTVL.

The rearrangement links TRBV7-9 to TRBJ2-3; 11 bases line up with TRBD2. J lost 2 bases, V lost 1 base, and 5 bases had no gene match. This CDR3 contains 17 residues. Germline loops: CDR1 SEHNR, CDR2 FQNEAQ (reference sequence). The CDR3 protein is CASSLGGTSGLTDTQYF. The CDR3 DNA sequence: TGTGCCAGCAGCTTAGGGGGGACTAGCGGCCTCACAGATACGCAGTATTTT. The variable domain in full, completed from reference TRBV7-9 and TRBJ2-3, reads DTGVSQNPRHKITKRGQNVTFRCDPISEHNRLYWYRQTLGQGPEFLTYFQNEAQLEKSRLLSDRFSAERPKGSFSTLEIQRTEQGDSAMYLCASSLGGTSGLTDTQYFGPGTRLTVL.

This chain joins TRBV5-1 and TRBJ2-2; 7 bases fit TRBD2. V lost 4 bases and J lost 7; bases outside the gene matches: 7. The CDR3 length is 14 residues. CDR1 SGHRS and CDR2 YFSETQ come from the germline V gene. CDR3 in amino acids: CASSASGLSGELFF. For the CDR3, the DNA is TGCGCCAGCAGCGCTAGCGGACTAAGCGGGGAGCTGTTTTTT.

V is TRBV7-9 and J is TRBJ1-2; TRBD1 matches at 9 bases. From germline, CDR1 is SEHNR and CDR2 FQNEAQ (reference sequence). This CDR3 has 14 residues. Trimming took 1 base from V and 6 from J; bases not matched to a gene: 3. CDR3 protein: CASSLGGQGHGYTF. CDR3 sequence (DNA): TGTGCCAGCAGCTTAGGAGGACAGGGGCATGGCTACACCTTC.

This clone was detected a few times. V usage is TRBV5-1 and J usage is TRBJ1-3; possibly TRBD1 for D (6 bases). The CDR3 covers 15 residues. Germline CDR1 reads SGHRS; CDR2 reads YFSETQ. Trimming removed 3 bases at V and 0 bases at J, with 10 bases between. As DNA, the CDR3 is TGCGCCAGCAGCTCGGACAGTGGCTCTGGAAACACCATATATTTT. It codes for CASSSDSGSGNTIYF.

The genes are TRBV6-5 and TRBJ2-7, with TRBD1 as a possible D gene (6 bases). The V end was cut by 5 bases, the J end by 2 bases, with 13 bases between. The CDR3 totals 14 residues. Germline values: CDR1 MNHEY, CDR2 SVGAGI. The CDR3 region is CASSRTDKTYEQYF. CDR3 sequence (DNA): TGTGCCAGCAGTAGGACAGATAAAACCTACGAGCAGTACTTC.

This clone was counted a single time. The chain is built from TRBV30 and TRBJ2-5; the match to TRBD1 covers 12 bases. Germline V lookup: CDR1 GTSNPN, CDR2 SVGIG (reference sequence). Trimming cost V 4 bases and J 1 base; bases outside gene matches: 10. The CDR3 runs to 17 residues. In nucleotides, the CDR3 is TGTGCCTGGAACCGGGTGGGGGACAGGGGGCTCCAAGAGACCCAGTACTTC. Encoded protein: CAWNRVGDRGLQETQYF.

The chain carries TRBV28 and TRBJ2-1; D is perhaps TRBD2 (6 bases). Trimming shortened V by 5 bases and J by 1 base, and 9 bases separated the two germline ends. Germline V gene sequence: CDR1 MDHEN, CDR2 SYDVKM. The CDR3 totals 14 residues. As DNA, the CDR3 is TGTGCCAGCAGTCTTAGCGGATCCTACAATGAGCAGTTCTTC. Translated: CASSLSGSYNEQFF.

The chain couples TRBV27 to TRBJ2-3, with a tentative D call TRBD2 (5 bases). Germline CDR1 is MNHEY and CDR2 is SMNVEV (reference sequence). V lost 2 bases to trimming and J lost 0 bases, with 12 bases between them. The CDR3 is made up of 16 amino acids. Here the CDR3 DNA reads TGTGCCAGCAGTTTACAGCGGAGCCCCAGCACAGATACGCAGTATTTT. It encodes CASSLQRSPSTDTQYF.

The rearrangement uses TRBV27 and TRBJ1-5, with D unclear. Germline CDR1 is MNHEY and CDR2 is SMNVEV (reference sequence). The ends were cut back, 5 bases at V and 4 bases at J, with 9 bases in the middle. The CDR3 has 13 residues. The CDR3 here is CASSPRINQPQHF. In DNA, the CDR3 is TGTGCCAGCAGTCCCAGAATAAATCAGCCCCAGCATTTT.

The chain recombines TRBV5-5 with TRBJ2-5; 8 bases agree with TRBD1. V gave up 4 bases and J gave up 7 bases; unmatched junction bases: 12. The CDR3 runs to 15 residues. CDR1 and CDR2 from the germline V gene are SGHKS and YYEKEE (reference sequence). The CDR3 sequence is CASSPTTDRAGTQYF. Here the CDR3 DNA reads TGTGCCAGCAGCCCGACTACGGACAGGGCTGGGACCCAGTACTTC.

On this clone: The sample has other DNA sequences that encode this CDR3 too. V is TRBV28 and J is TRBJ1-4, with TRBD1 matching 10 bases. Germline CDR1 reads MDHEN; CDR2 reads SYDVKM. Trimming at V came to 4 bases and at J to 6 bases, leaving 5 bases not matched to a gene. The CDR3 totals 15 residues. The CDR3 nucleotides are TGTGCCAGCAGTTCATCCGGGACAGGGGATGAAAAACTGTTTTTT. Protein product: CASSSSGTGDEKLFF.

The CDR3 region has the DNA TGCGCCAGCAGCTTTGACAGGCCGATCGATGAGCAGTTCTTC. This gives the protein CASSFDRPIDEQFF. J is TRBJ2-1 and V is TRBV5-1, with D possibly TRBD1 on 6 matching bases. This CDR3 is built from 14 residues. V dropped 2 bases and J dropped 8 bases, with 14 bases sitting between them. Germline V gives CDR1 SGHRS, CDR2 YFSETQ.

This clone was observed many times. This sequence joins TRBV6-5 and TRBJ1-2; D might be TRBD1 (5 bases). This CDR3 is built from 13 residues. V was cut by 6 bases and J by 4 bases, with 12 bases left in between. Germline CDR1 is MNHEY and CDR2 is SVGAGI. CDR3 nucleotide sequence: TGTGCCAGCAGGAACGGGGGTGGCTATGGCTACACCTTC. The encoded protein is CASRNGGGYGYTF.

The genes are TRBV28 and TRBJ2-3, with D unclear. V shed 8 bases and J shed 3 bases, with 15 bases lying between them. Germline assignment: CDR1 MDHEN and CDR2 SYDVKM. CDR3 length: 14 residues. CDR3 sequence: CASSTGGGTDTQYF. The CDR3 DNA reads as TGTGCCAGCTCTACTGGTGGCGGTACAGATACGCAGTATTTT.

This clone was found once. J is TRBJ2-1 and V is TRBV24-1; possible D gene TRBD2, 6 bases. V was clipped by 4 bases and J by 7 bases, with 19 bases between them. The CDR3 spans 16 residues. Germline CDR1 KGHDR, CDR2 SFDVKD. The DNA for the CDR3 is TGTGCCACCAGTGACTCGGCTAGCGATGGGTGGAATGAGCAGTTCTTC. This gives the protein CATSDSASDGWNEQFF.